A selection of T cell receptor beta chains follows, all from one sample in a study of T cell responses to AZD1222 COVID-19 vaccine. The method was immunoSEQ multiplex PCR; TCRdb's version includes in-frame clones alone and lacks a portion of them. The data contain 150,000 or so clones, just under 95% of them singletons. This specimen was peripheral blood, taken on day 0 of AZD1222 vaccination. The receptors here all came from an adult in good health. Both conserved end residues are part of each CDR3. A D gene is named only where the DNA matches it firmly. The size entry is marked missing in some rows and otherwise reads once, few, many or a size class.

>TRBV5-1|-|-|TRBJ1-2
CASRSELNYGYTF
TGCGCCAGCAGATCAGAGCTAAACTATGGCTACACCTTC
>TRBV4-1|-|-|TRBJ1-1
CASSQDEGRGNTEAFF
TGCGCCAGCAGCCAAGATGAGGGGCGAGGGAACACTGAAGCTTTCTTT
>TRBV28|-|once|TRBJ1-3
CASSPTSSYSSGNTIYF
TGTGCCAGCAGTCCCACAAGTTCATACAGCTCTGGAAACACCATATATTTT
>TRBV7-6|-|-|TRBJ2-7
CASSLGVAGASYEQYF
TGTGCCAGCAGCTTAGGGGTCGCCGGGGCCAGCTACGAGCAGTACTTC
>TRBV5-4|TRBD1|-|TRBJ1-1
CASSLGQGGDTEAFF
TGTGCCAGCAGCTTGGGACAGGGGGGCGACACTGAAGCTTTCTTT
>TRBV5-4|TRBD1|-|TRBJ2-4
CASSLGQGRGQNIQYF
TGTGCCAGCAGCCTAGGACAGGGGAGGGGGCAAAACATTCAGTACTTC
>TRBV5-1|-|-|TRBJ2-3
CASSFRALLSTDTQYF
TGCGCCAGCAGCTTTCGGGCGCTCCTTAGCACAGATACGCAGTATTTT
>TRBV5-6|-|-|TRBJ1-3
CASSLGSQFSGNTIYF
TGTGCCAGCAGCTTGGGTTCACAGTTCTCTGGAAACACCATATATTTT
>TRBV29-1|-|-|TRBJ2-7
CSVVQGGSYEQYF
TGCAGCGTTGTGCAAGGGGGGTCCTACGAGCAGTACTTC
>TRBV7-6|TRBD2|-|TRBJ2-1
CASSPWTSGSSYNEQFF
TGTGCCAGCAGCCCGTGGACTAGCGGAAGCTCCTACAATGAGCAGTTCTTC
>TRBV11-2|TRBD2|once|TRBJ2-1
CASSETSGGYNEQFF
TGTGCCAGCAGCGAGACTAGCGGGGGGTACAATGAGCAGTTCTTC
>TRBV6-5|TRBD1|-|TRBJ1-3
CASCPQGAPGNTIYF
TGTGCCAGCTGCCCCCAGGGGGCGCCGGGAAACACCATATATTTT